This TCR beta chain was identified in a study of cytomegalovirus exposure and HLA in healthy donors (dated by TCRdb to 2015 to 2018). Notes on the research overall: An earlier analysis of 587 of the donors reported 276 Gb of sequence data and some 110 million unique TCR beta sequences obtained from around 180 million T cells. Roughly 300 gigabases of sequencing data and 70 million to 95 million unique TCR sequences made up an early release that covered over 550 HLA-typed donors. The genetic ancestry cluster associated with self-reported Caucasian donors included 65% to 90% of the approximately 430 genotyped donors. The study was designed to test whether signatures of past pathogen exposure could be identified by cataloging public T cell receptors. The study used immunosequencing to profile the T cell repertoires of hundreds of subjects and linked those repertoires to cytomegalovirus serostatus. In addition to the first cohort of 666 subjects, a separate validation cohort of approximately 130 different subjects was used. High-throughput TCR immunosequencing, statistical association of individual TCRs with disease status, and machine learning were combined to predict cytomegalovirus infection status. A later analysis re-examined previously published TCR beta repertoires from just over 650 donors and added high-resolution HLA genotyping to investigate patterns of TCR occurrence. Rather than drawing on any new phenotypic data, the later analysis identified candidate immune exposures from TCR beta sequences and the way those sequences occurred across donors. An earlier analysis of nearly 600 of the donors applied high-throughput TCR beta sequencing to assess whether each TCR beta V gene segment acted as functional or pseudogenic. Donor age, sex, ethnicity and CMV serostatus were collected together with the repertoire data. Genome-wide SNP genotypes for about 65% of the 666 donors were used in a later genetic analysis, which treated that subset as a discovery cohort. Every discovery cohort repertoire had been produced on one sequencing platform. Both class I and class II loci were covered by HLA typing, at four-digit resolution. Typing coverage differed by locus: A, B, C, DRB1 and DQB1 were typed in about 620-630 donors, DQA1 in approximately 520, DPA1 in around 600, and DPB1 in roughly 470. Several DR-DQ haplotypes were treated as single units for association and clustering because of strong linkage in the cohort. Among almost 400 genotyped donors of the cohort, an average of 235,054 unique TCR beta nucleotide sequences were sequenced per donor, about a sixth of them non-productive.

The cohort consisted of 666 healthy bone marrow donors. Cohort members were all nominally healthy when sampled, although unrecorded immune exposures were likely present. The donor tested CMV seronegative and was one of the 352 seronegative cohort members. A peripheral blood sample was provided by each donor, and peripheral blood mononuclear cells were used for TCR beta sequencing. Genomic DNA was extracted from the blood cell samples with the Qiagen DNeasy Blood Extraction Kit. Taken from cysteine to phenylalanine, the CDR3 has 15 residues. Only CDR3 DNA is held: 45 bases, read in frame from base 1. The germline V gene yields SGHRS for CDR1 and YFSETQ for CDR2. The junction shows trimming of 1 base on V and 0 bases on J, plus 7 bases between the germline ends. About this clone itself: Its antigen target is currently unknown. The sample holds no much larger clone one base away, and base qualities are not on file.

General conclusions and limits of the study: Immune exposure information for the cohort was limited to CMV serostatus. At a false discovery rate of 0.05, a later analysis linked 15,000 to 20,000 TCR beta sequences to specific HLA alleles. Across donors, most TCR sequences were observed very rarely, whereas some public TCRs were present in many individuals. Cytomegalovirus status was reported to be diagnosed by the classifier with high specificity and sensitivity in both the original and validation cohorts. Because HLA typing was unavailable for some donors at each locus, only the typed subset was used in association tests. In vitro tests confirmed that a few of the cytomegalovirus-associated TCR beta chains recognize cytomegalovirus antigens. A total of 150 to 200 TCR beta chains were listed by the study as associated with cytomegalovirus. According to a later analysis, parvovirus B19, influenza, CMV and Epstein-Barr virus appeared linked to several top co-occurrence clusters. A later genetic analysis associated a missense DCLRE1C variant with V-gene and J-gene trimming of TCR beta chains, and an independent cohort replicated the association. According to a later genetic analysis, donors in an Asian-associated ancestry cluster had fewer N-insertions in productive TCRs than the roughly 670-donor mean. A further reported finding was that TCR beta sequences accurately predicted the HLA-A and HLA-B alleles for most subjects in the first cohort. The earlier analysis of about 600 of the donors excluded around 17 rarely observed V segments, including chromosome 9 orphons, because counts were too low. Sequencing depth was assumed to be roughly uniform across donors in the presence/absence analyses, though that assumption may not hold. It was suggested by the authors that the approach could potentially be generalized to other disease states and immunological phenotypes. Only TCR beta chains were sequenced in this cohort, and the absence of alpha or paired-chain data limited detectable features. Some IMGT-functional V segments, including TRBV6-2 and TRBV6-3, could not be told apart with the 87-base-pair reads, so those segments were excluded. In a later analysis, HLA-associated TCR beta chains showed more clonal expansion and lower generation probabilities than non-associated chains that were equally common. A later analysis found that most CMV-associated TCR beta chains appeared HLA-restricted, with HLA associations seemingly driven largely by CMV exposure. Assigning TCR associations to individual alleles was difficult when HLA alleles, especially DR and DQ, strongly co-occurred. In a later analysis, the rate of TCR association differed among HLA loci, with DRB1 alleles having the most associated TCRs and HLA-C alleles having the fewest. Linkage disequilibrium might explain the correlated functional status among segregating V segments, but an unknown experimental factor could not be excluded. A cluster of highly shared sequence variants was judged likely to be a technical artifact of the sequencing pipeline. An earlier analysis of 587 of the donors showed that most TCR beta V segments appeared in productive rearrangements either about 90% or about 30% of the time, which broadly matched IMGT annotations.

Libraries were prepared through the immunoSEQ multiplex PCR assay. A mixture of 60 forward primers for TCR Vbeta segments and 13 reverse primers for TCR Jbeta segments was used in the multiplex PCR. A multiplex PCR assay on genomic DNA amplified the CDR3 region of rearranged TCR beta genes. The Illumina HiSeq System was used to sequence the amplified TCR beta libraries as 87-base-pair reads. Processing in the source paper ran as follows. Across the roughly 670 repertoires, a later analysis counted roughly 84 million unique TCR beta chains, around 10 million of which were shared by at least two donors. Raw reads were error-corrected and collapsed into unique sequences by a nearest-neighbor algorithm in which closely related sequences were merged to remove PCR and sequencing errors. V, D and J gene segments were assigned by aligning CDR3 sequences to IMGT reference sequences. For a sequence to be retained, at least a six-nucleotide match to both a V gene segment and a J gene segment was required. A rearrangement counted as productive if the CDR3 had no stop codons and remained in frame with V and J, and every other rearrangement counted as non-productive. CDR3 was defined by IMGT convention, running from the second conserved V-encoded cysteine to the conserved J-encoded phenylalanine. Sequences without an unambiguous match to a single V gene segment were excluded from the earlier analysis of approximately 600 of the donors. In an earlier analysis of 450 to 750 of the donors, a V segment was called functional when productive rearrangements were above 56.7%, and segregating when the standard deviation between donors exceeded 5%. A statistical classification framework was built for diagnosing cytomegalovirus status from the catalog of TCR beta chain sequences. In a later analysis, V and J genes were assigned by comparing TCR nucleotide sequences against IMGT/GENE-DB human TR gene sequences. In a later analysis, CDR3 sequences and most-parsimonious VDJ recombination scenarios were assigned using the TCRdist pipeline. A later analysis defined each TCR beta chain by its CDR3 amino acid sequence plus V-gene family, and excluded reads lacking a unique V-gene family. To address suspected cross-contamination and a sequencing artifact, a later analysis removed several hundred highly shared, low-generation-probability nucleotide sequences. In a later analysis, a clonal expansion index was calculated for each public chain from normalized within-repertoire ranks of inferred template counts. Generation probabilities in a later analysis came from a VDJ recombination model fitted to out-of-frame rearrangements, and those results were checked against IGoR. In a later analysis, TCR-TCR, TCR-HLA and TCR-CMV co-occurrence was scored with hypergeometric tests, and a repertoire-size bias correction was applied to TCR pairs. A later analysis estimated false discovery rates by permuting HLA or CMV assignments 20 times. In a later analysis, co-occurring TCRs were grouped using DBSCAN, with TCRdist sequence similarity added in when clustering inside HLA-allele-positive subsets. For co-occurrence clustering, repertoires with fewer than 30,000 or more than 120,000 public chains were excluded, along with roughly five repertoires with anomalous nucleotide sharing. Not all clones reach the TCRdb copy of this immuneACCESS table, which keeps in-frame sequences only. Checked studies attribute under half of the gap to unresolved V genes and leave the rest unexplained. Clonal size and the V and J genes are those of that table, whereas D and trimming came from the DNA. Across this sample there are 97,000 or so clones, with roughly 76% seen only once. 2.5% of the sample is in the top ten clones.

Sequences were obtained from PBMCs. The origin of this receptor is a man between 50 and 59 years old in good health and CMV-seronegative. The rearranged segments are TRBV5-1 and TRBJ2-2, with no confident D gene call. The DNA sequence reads TGCGCCAGCAGCTTGATTTCGGCGAACACCGGGGAGCTGTTTTTT. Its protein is CASSLISANTGELFF.